This record looks at one TCR beta chain sequence and its context. This CDR3 is 16 amino acids long. The V gene end was trimmed by 5 bases and the J gene end by 4 bases; junction bases not matched to a gene: 9. Germline V gene sequence: CDR1 SGHTA, CDR2 FQGNSA. Data came from immunoSEQ multiplex PCR; TCRdb stores just in-frame clones and leaves some out. The sample has approximately 300,000 clones, roughly 86% seen once. These data belong to a study of blood T cell repertoires in COVID-19. The source is a woman in her forties or fifties with acute or convalescent COVID-19. The V gene is TRBV7-2, the J gene TRBJ1-2; 11 nucleotides agree with TRBD1. The sequenced sample consisted of peripheral blood. CDR3 sequence (DNA): TGTGCCAGCAGCCCACCCGGGGACAGGGGGACCTATGGCTACACCTTC. Translated: CASSPPGDRGTYGYTF.